These 24 T cell receptor beta chains were all obtained from the same sample, sequenced in a study of cytomegalovirus exposure and HLA in healthy donors. Primers for the PCR totalled 60 Vbeta and 13 Jbeta. Only in-frame clones appear in the TCRdb table, and some are missing; sequencing was by immunoSEQ multiplex PCR. The sample has around 180,000 clones, 70% to 80% seen once; the top ten hold around 0.74%. Sample: PBMCs. The receptor set was obtained from a woman in her thirties or forties in good health and CMV-seronegative.

This clone was counted a few times. The chain has TRBV5-1 and TRBJ1-1; D not resolved. The CDR3 consists of 13 residues. Trimming left V 6 bases short and J 11 bases short, with 20 bases between. CDR1 SGHRS and CDR2 YFSETQ come from the germline V gene. The DNA for the CDR3 is TGCGCCAGCACCGAGACTGGGCTGGGAGTGGCTTTCTTT. This translates into CASTETGLGVAFF. Based on the CDR3 plus reference TRBV5-1 and TRBJ1-1, the full variable domain is KAGVTQTPRYLIKTRGQQVTLSCSPISGHRSVSWYQQTPGQGLQFLFEYFSETQRNKGNFPGRFSGRQFSNSRSEMNVSTLELGDSALYLCASTETGLGVAFFGQGTRLTVV.

The chain employs TRBV7-2 and TRBJ2-1, with TRBD2 matching over 12 bases. V dropped 5 bases and J dropped 7; count of bases not matched to a gene: 15. The CDR3 covers 18 residues. Germline loops: CDR1 SGHTA, CDR2 FQGNSA. The CDR3 here is CASSPSLTLAGGQNEQFF. The DNA of the CDR3 is TGTGCCAGCAGCCCCTCTTTAACCCTAGCGGGGGGGCAAAATGAGCAGTTCTTC. Variable domain in full (rest from reference TRBV7-2 and TRBJ2-1): GAGVSQSPSNKVTEKGKDVELRCDPISGHTALYWYRQSLGQGLEFLIYFQGNSAPDKSGLPSDRFSAERTGGSVSTLTIQRTQQEDSAVYLCASSPSLTLAGGQNEQFFGPGTRLTVL.

The gene calls are TRBV6-1 and TRBJ1-2, with D possibly matching TRBD1 (5 bases). There are 13 residues in the CDR3. With 5 bases removed from V and 3 bases from J, the gap between germline ends came to 10 bases. Germline CDR1 and CDR2: MNHNS and SASEGT. This CDR3 is CASSRQIHYGYTF. CDR3 in DNA: TGTGCCAGCAGTAGACAGATTCACTATGGCTACACCTTC.

The chain links TRBV5-1 to TRBJ2-1, with a possible D match to TRBD2 (5 bases). The CDR3 contains 16 residues. Germline CDR1 and CDR2: SGHRS and YFSETQ. The ends were cut back, 1 base at V and 4 bases at J, with 15 bases in the middle. CDR3 sequence: CASSLPRDAPYNEQFF. Written as DNA, the CDR3 is TGCGCCAGCAGCTTGCCCCGGGATGCCCCATACAATGAGCAGTTCTTC.

The genes are TRBV6-1 and TRBJ2-3; D is uncertain. CDR1 and CDR2 (germline): MNHNS, SASEGT. This CDR3 comprises 13 residues. The V gene lost 9 bases and the J gene lost 2 bases, with 12 bases spanning the gap. The CDR3 protein is CASGAIYTDTQYF. CDR3 DNA sequence: TGTGCCAGTGGAGCTATATACACAGATACGCAGTATTTT.

This clone was detected only a few times. V usage is TRBV7-2 and J usage is TRBJ2-3; 7 bases match TRBD2. The V gene's germline CDR1 is SGHTA and CDR2 FQGNSA. J lost 1 base, V lost 3 bases, and 7 bases had no gene match. This CDR3 is built from 16 residues. The CDR3 sequence is CASSFRASGRTDTQYF. The DNA of the CDR3 is TGTGCCAGCAGCTTCCGGGCTAGCGGACGCACAGATACGCAGTATTTT.

The DNA for the CDR3 is TGTGCCAGCAGCCCCGTGGCAGCTGGGAGGACTGAAGCTTTCTTT. Its protein is CASSPVAAGRTEAFF. The J gene is TRBJ1-1, the V gene TRBV6-5; D not resolved. The CDR3 spans 15 residues. Trimming removed 6 bases at V and 5 bases at J, with 19 bases between. Germline-derived CDR1 and CDR2 are MNHEY and SVGAGI.

The genes are TRBV2 and TRBJ2-7; TRBD2 aligns across 8 bases. Germline lookup yields CDR1 SNHLY and CDR2 FYNNEI. The CDR3 sequence is 14 residues long. The trim removed 8 bases at V and 2 bases at J, leaving 8 bases unmatched. CDR3 coding DNA: TGTGCCAGCCTCCAGCGGGGGCAGGCCTACGAGCAGTACTTC. It is translated as CASLQRGQAYEQYF.

This clone was seen a single time. The CDR3 here is CASSSWTGGPYNEQFF. CDR3 DNA: TGCGCCAGCAGCTCCTGGACAGGGGGCCCCTACAATGAGCAGTTCTTC. The gene calls are TRBV5-1 and TRBJ2-1; TRBD1 matches at 11 bases. This CDR3 is 16 amino acids long. CDR1 is SGHRS and CDR2 is YFSETQ in the germline V gene. J lost 2 bases, V lost 3 bases, and 4 bases had no gene match.

The chain couples TRBV11-2 to TRBJ2-5, with 7 bases matching TRBD1. Germline trimming cut 1 base from V and 5 bases from J; bases unmatched to any gene: 10. CDR1 is SGHAT and CDR2 is FQNNGV in the germline V gene. The length of the CDR3 is 16 residues. The CDR3 DNA reads as TGTGCCAGCAGCTTAGCTGGGACAGCCAGGCCTGAGACCCAGTACTTC. Amino acid sequence: CASSLAGTARPETQYF. Combining the CDR3 with reference TRBV11-2 and TRBJ2-5 gives the whole variable domain EAGVAQSPRYKIIEKRQSVAFWCNPISGHATLYWYQQILGQGPKLLIQFQNNGVVDDSQLPKDRFSAERLKGVDSTLKIQPAKLEDSAVYLCASSLAGTARPETQYFGPGTRLLVL.

The chain combines TRBV11-3 with TRBJ2-2; D possibly corresponds to TRBD1 (6 bases). The CDR3 consists of 15 residues. Trimming stripped 5 bases from V and 5 bases from J, with 15 bases between. Germline CDR1 SGHNT, CDR2 YENEEA. CDR3 sequence (DNA): TGTGCCAGCAGCCCCGGTGGGGGCCGGACCGGGGAGCTGTTTTTT. Amino acid sequence: CASSPGGGRTGELFF.

The chain joins TRBV10-2 to TRBJ2-5, with TRBD2 matching over 13 bases. This CDR3 is built from 16 residues. Germline V gives CDR1 WSHSY, CDR2 SAAADI. Trimming took 7 bases from V and 7 from J; bases not matched to a gene: 12. The chain's CDR3 is CASTKGLAGPQGTQYF. In nucleotides, the CDR3 is TGCGCCAGCACTAAGGGACTAGCGGGACCTCAGGGGACCCAGTACTTC.

For this clone: The sample has other DNA sequences that encode this CDR3 too. This CDR3 is CASRETVNTEAFF. In DNA form, the CDR3 reads TGTGCCAGCAGGGAGACTGTGAACACTGAAGCTTTCTTT. The chain joins TRBV6-5 to TRBJ1-1; the D is unclear. Germline V gene data show CDR1 as MNHEY and CDR2 as SVGAGI. The CDR3 length is 13 residues. V dropped 6 bases and J dropped 0 bases, with 8 bases sitting between them.

J is TRBJ1-5 and V is TRBV4-2; D is unclear. CDR1 LGHNA and CDR2 YNFKEQ come from the germline V gene. The CDR3 extends over 15 amino acids. Trimming left V 4 bases short and J 0 bases short, with 10 bases between. The CDR3 reads CASSPNDISNQPQHF. As DNA, the CDR3 is TGTGCCAGCAGCCCCAATGACATTAGCAATCAGCCCCAGCATTTT.

This sequence joins TRBV29-1 and TRBJ1-5; TRBD1 matches 7 bases. Germline V gene data show CDR1 as SQVTM and CDR2 as ANQGSEA. This CDR3 has 14 residues. Unmatched junction bases numbered 7, after V lost 6 bases and J lost 2 bases. CDR3 loop: CSVAGGVGNQPQHF. The CDR3 DNA reads TGCAGCGTGGCAGGGGGAGTGGGCAATCAGCCCCAGCATTTT.

The rearrangement uses TRBV7-2 and TRBJ2-7, with D hard to call. V was cut by 5 bases and J by 7 bases, with 18 bases left in between. This CDR3 contains 14 residues. Germline-derived CDR1 and CDR2 are SGHTA and FQGNSA. CDR3 residues: CASSPLSESWEQYF. The CDR3 bases are TGTGCCAGCAGCCCGCTCTCAGAATCGTGGGAGCAGTACTTC.

As to this clone: A junction boundary mismatches the germline segment, possibly from a read error. V usage is TRBV7-7 and J usage is TRBJ2-5; 12 bases are a match to TRBD2. CDR3 size: 15 residues. Germline lookup yields CDR1 SSHAT and CDR2 FNYEAQ (reference sequence). The CDR3 spells CASSFLAGGSETQYF. The CDR3 bases are TGTGCTAGCAGCTTCCTAGCGGGGGGGTCAGAGACCCAGTACTTC.

As to this clone: At one end the junction does not follow the germline gene, possibly because of a read error. The CDR3 nucleotides are TGTGCTAGCAGCTCCTCGACAGGCTCTGGAAACACCATATATTTT. It specifies CASSSSTGSGNTIYF. This chain joins TRBV7-7 and TRBJ1-3, with D maybe TRBD1 (6 bases). Germline V gene data show CDR1 as SSHAT and CDR2 as FNYEAQ (reference sequence). This CDR3 is 15 amino acids long.

The rearrangement uses TRBV27 and TRBJ2-3, with 11 bases that match TRBD2. Germline assignment: CDR1 MNHEY and CDR2 SMNVEV (reference sequence). This CDR3 is 16 amino acids long. With 5 bases clipped from V and 1 base from J, the junction kept 5 bases outside the gene matches. CDR3 coding DNA: TGTGCCAGCAGTCCTCAGACTAGCGGGGGCACAGATACGCAGTATTTT. This translates into CASSPQTSGGTDTQYF.

This chain joins TRBV5-6 and TRBJ1-6; 7 bases are a match to TRBD1. V was pared by 2 bases and J by 10 bases, with 6 bases of the junction left unmatched. The CDR3 is 14 residues long. Germline CDR1 SGHDT, CDR2 YYEEEE. The CDR3: CASSFDRARSPLHF. The DNA of the CDR3 is TGTGCCAGCAGCTTCGACAGGGCGAGGTCACCCCTCCACTTT.

This clone turned up a few times. A far larger clone is one base from this, pointing to a likely read error. The same CDR3 arises from other DNA sequences in this sample as well. The CDR3 is CASSLGIVNEKLFF. The CDR3 DNA is TGCGCCAGCAGCTTGGGTATAGTTAATGAAAAACTGTTTTTT. The chain carries TRBV5-1 and TRBJ1-4, with D unclear. V shed 0 bases and J shed 4 bases, with 7 bases lying between them. Germline assignment: CDR1 SGHRS and CDR2 YFSETQ. The CDR3 length is 14 residues.

J is TRBJ1-2 and V is TRBV6-1; possibly TRBD1 for D (5 bases). The germline gives CDR1 MNHNS, CDR2 SASEGT. V lost 10 bases to trimming and J lost 3 bases, with 18 bases between them. This CDR3 comprises 14 residues. CDR3 coding DNA: TGTGCCAACTCCCGGGAGGGGCTGGACTATGGCTACACCTTC. Its translation: CANSREGLDYGYTF.

The V and J genes are TRBV9 and TRBJ2-5; TRBD1 might be the D (5 bases). The CDR3 consists of 16 residues. The V end lost 1 base, the J end lost 2 bases, and 15 bases lay between the germline ends. Germline lookup yields CDR1 SGDLS and CDR2 YYNGEE. Here the CDR3 reads CASSVNPGRSQETQYF. The DNA of the CDR3 is TGTGCCAGCAGCGTAAATCCAGGGCGTTCGCAAGAGACCCAGTACTTC. Full variable domain (outside the CDR3, taken from reference TRBV9 and TRBJ2-5): DSGVTQTPKHLITATGQRVTLRCSPRSGDLSVYWYQQSLDQGLQFLIQYYNGEERAKGNILERFSAQQFPDLHSELNLSSLELGDSALYFCASSVNPGRSQETQYFGPGTRLLVL.

This clone was counted between two and nine times. This rearrangement joins TRBV19 to TRBJ2-2; 9 nucleotides align to TRBD1. From germline, CDR1 is LNHDA and CDR2 SQIVND (reference sequence). The CDR3 length is 15 residues. V shed 10 bases and J 6 bases; nucleotides not matched to a gene: 12. For the CDR3, the DNA is TGTGCCACCTCTAGGGACAGGGAAAAGGCCGGGGAGCTGTTTTTT. This gives the protein CATSRDREKAGELFF.